This T cell receptor beta chain derives from a study of CD8 T cells in ankylosing spondylitis. The germline V and J ends were trimmed by 2 bases and 0 bases, with 14 bases remaining between them. The CDR3 is 17 amino acids. Germline loops: CDR1 MNHEY, CDR2 SVGEGT. To note about this clonotype: The antigen is not known.

Findings and limits, study-wide: Seemingly distinctive of ankylosing spondylitis blood was a TCR beta motif formed by eight highly homologous variants.

Each CDR3 protein gets one entry after TCRdb re-called the 5' RACE reads with MiXCR. The data show around 440,000 distinct CDR3 sequences, 17% seen once. V is TRBV6-2 or TRBV6-3 and J is TRBJ2-1; D perhaps matches TRBD2 (6 bases). Source material: blood, either unsorted or a sorted T cell fraction (not recorded which). The receptor's source is a male donor with ankylosing spondylitis. CDR3 region: CASSYPLRDLSYNEQFF. CDR3 nucleotide sequence: TGTGCCAGCAGTTACCCGTTGCGGGACCTCTCCTACAATGAGCAGTTCTTC.